This entry concerns a single T cell receptor (beta chain). No antigen is known for it. The data derive from a study of T cell responses to AZD1222 COVID-19 vaccine. The protocol was immunoSEQ multiplex PCR, while the TCRdb copy is restricted to in-frame clones and leaves out a portion. The repertoire has about 56,000 clones, about 88% of them found once; the top ten carry 6.9%. The CDR3 is made up of 15 amino acids. V shed 3 bases and J 1 base; nucleotides not matched to a gene: 3. CDR1 and CDR2 from the germline V gene are LNHDA and SQIVND (reference sequence). Study-level results: A mostly white British donor set with more females was recruited, and clonal diversity was possibly underestimated. Sampling that yielded the repertoires occurred only after the peak T cell response. Per reports, nearly half of all spike-specific TCRs target regions that are unmutated in variants. Spike-specific TCRs gained breadth and depth after people received two AZD1222 doses.

The chain joins TRBV19 to TRBJ1-2, with 9 bases lining up with TRBD1. The TCR sequence derives from an adult who received the AZD1222 COVID-19 vaccine. The sequencing here drew on peripheral blood, taken 28 days after the second AZD1222 dose. CDR3 protein: CASSITGGDNYGYTF. Here the CDR3 DNA reads TGTGCCAGTAGTATCACAGGGGGCGATAACTATGGCTACACCTTC.